The subject of this entry is one T cell receptor (beta chain). What it binds is not known. The record originates from a study of T cells in localized non-small cell lung cancer. Study-level findings and limits: Elevated circulating T cell density in blood was associated with longer overall survival.

The method was immunoSEQ multiplex PCR; TCRdb's version includes in-frame clones alone and lacks a portion of them. The sample records 55,000 or so clones, around 80% being singletons. The CDR3 has 15 residues. The V and J ends lost 4 bases and 6 bases, in that order; junction bases with no gene match: 10. Germline V gene sequence: CDR1 SGDLS, CDR2 YYNGEE. The sequence came from a woman aged 40 to 75 with stage II lung adenocarcinoma. The chain uses TRBV9 and TRBJ1-2; 9 bases align to TRBD1. Specimen: PBMCs, collected before any cancer treatment. CDR3 protein: CASSPAFRDRDGYTF. The CDR3 region has the DNA TGTGCCAGCAGCCCGGCGTTCCGGGACAGGGATGGCTACACCTTC.